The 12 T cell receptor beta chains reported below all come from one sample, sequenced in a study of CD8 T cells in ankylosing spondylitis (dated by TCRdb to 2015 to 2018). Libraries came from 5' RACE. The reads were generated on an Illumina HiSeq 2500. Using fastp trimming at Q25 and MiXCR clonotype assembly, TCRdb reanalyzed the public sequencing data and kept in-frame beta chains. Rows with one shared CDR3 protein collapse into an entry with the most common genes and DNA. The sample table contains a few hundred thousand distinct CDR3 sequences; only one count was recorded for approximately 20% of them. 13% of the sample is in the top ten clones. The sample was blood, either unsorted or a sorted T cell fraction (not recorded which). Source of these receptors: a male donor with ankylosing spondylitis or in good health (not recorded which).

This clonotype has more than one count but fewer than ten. The CDR3 DNA is TGTGCCAGCAGCAAAAGTGTTTTCGGGACAGGGAACACAGATACGCAGTATTTT. Its translation is CASSKSVFGTGNTDTQYF. The chain joins TRBV11-1 to TRBJ2-3, with 9 bases fitting TRBD1. J was trimmed by 2 bases and V by 5 bases; bases with no gene match: 14. Germline V gene data show CDR1 as SGHAT and CDR2 as FQDESV (reference sequence). This CDR3 comprises 18 residues.

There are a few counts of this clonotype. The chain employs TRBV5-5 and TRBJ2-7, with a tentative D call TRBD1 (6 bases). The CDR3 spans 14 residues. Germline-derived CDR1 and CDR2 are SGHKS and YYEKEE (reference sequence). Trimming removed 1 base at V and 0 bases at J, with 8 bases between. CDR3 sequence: CASSLKDSSYEQYF. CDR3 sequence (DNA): TGTGCCAGCAGCTTGAAGGACAGCTCCTACGAGCAGTACTTC.

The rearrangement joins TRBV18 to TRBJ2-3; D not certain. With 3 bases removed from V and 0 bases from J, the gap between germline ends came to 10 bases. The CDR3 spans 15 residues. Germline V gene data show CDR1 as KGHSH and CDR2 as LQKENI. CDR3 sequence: CASSPLLRSTDTQYF. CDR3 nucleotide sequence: TGTGCCAGCTCACCCCTCTTAAGGAGCACAGATACGCAGTATTTT.

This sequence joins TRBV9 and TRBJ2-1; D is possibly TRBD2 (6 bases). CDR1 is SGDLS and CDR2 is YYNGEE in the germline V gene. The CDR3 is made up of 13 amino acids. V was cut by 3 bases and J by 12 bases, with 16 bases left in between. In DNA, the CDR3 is TGTGCCAGCAGCGGGGAGGACGGGGCGGGGCAGTTCTTC. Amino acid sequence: CASSGEDGAGQFF.

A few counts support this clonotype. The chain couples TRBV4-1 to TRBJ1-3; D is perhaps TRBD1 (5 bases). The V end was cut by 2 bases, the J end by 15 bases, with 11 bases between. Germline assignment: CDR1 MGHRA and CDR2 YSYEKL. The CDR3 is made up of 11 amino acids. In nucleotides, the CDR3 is TGCGCCAGCAGCCAATCGACAGCGGAATATTTT. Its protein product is CASSQSTAEYF.

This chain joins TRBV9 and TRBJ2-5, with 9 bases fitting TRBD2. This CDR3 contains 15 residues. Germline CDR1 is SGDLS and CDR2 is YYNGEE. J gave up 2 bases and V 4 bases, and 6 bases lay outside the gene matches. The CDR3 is CASSPGTSRQETQYF. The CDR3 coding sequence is TGTGCCAGCAGCCCCGGGACTAGCCGGCAAGAGACCCAGTACTTC.

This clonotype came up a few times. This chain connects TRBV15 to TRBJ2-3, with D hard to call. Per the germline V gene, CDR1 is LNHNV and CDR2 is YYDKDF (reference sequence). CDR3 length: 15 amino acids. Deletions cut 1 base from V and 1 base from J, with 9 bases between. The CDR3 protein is CATSRAWGGTDTQYF. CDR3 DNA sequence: TGTGCCACCAGCAGAGCCTGGGGTGGCACAGATACGCAGTATTTT.

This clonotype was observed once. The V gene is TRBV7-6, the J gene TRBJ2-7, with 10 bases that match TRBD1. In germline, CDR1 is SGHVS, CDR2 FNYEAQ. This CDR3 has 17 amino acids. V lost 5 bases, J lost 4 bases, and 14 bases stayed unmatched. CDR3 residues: CASSPFRDRGGDYEQYF. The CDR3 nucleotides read TGTGCCAGCAGCCCCTTTAGGGACAGGGGAGGGGATTACGAGCAGTACTTC.

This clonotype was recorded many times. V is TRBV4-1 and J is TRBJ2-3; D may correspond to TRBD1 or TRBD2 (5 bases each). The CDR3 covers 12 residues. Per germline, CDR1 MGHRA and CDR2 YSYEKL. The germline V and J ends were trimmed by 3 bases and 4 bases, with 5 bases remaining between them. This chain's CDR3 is CASSQGADTQYF. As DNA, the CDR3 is TGCGCCAGCAGCCAGGGGGCAGATACGCAGTATTTT.

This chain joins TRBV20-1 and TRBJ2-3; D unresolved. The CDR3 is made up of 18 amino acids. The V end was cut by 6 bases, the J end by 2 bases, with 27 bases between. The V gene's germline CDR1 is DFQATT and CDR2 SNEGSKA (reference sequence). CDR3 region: CSAIIPSARRQLTDTQYF. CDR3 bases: TGCAGTGCCATTATCCCCAGTGCTAGACGGCAGCTCACAGATACGCAGTATTTT.

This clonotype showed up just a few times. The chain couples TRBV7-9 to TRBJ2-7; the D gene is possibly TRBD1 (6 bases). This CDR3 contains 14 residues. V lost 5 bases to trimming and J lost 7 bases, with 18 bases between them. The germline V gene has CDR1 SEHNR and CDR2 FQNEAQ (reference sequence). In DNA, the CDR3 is TGTGCCAGCAGCGCGAGGGACAAGGATTGGGAGCAGTACTTC. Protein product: CASSARDKDWEQYF.

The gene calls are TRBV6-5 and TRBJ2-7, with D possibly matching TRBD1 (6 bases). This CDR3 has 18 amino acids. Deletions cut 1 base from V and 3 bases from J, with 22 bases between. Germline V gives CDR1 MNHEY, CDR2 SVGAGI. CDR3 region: CASSYLGAGPSLVYEQYF. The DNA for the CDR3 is TGTGCCAGCAGTTACTTGGGGGCGGGTCCATCCCTCGTCTACGAGCAGTACTTC.